This entry lists 13 T cell receptor beta chains sequenced from one sample in a study of somatic mutations in cytotoxic T cells in rheumatoid arthritis. Libraries were prepared by immunoSEQ multiplex PCR; TCRdb keeps only in-frame clonotypes and omits some of them. The sample includes about 9,200 clones, about 75% of them seen just once. Input material: CD8+ T cells sorted from blood. The receptors here all came from an adult with rheumatoid arthritis.

The CDR3 DNA follows: TGTGCCAGCAGCCCTAGCGGGGGAGGTGATGAGCAGTTCTTC. It specifies CASSPSGGGDEQFF. The V call is TRBV7-3, the J call TRBJ2-1; the match to TRBD2 covers 10 bases. This CDR3 has 14 amino acids. CDR1 is SGHTA and CDR2 is FQGTGA in the germline V gene. The V gene end was trimmed by 5 bases and the J gene end by 8 bases; junction bases not matched to a gene: 6.

The V and J genes are TRBV15 and TRBJ1-6; tentative D call: TRBD1 (6 bases). CDR3 length: 14 amino acids. Germline assignment: CDR1 LNHNV and CDR2 YYDKDF (reference sequence). V was cut by 4 bases and J by 6 bases, with 10 bases left in between. CDR3: CATSTRQVNSPLHF. For the CDR3, the DNA is TGTGCCACCAGCACCCGACAGGTTAATTCACCCCTCCACTTT.

The chain recombines TRBV19 with TRBJ2-2, with no clear D. V lost 7 bases and J lost 1, with 7 bases in between. This CDR3 is 13 amino acids long. Germline-derived CDR1 and CDR2 are LNHDA and SQIVND (reference sequence). CDR3 coding DNA: TGTGCCAGTACCTTAGAGAACACCGGGGAGCTGTTTTTT. Residues: CASTLENTGELFF.

The chain links TRBV27 to TRBJ2-5; D may be TRBD1 (5 bases). V gave up 3 bases and J gave up 5 bases, with 13 bases separating them. The CDR3 runs to 14 residues. CDR1 and CDR2 from the germline V gene are MNHEY and SMNVEV (reference sequence). The CDR3 DNA follows: TGTGCCAGCAGTTTGGACCCCTCAGGGGAGACCCAGTACTTC. Amino acid sequence: CASSLDPSGETQYF.

This clone has more than one count but fewer than ten. The chain has TRBV4-1 and TRBJ1-1; the D gene is possibly TRBD1 (6 bases). The CDR3 sequence is 17 residues long. The V end lost 0 bases, the J end lost 4 bases, and 18 bases lay between the germline ends. The V gene's germline CDR1 is MGHRA and CDR2 YSYEKL. This chain's CDR3 is CASSQDGPGVISTEAFF. CDR3 DNA: TGCGCCAGCAGCCAAGATGGCCCAGGGGTAATTAGCACTGAAGCTTTCTTT.

The chain employs TRBV7-7 and TRBJ2-3; 7 nucleotides align to TRBD2. The CDR3 extends over 15 amino acids. Germline values: CDR1 SSHAT, CDR2 FNYEAQ (reference sequence). V was clipped by 5 bases and J by 6 bases; unmatched bases: 11. The CDR3 DNA follows: TGTGCCAGCAGCCACGAGGGAGGGCCGGGGGATACGCAGTATTTT. It yields the protein CASSHEGGPGDTQYF.

This chain joins TRBV5-1 and TRBJ2-3; possibly TRBD2 for D (7 bases). The CDR3 length is 17 residues. V lost 2 bases and J lost 3, with 19 bases in between. Germline CDR1 and CDR2: SGHRS and YFSETQ. The CDR3 sequence is CASSFLLAEGGTDTQYF. CDR3 in DNA: TGCGCCAGCAGCTTCCTATTAGCGGAGGGGGGGACAGATACGCAGTATTTT.

The V gene is TRBV9, the J gene TRBJ2-1, with 7 nucleotides matching TRBD2. The CDR3 runs to 13 residues. From germline, CDR1 is SGDLS and CDR2 YYNGEE. With V trimmed by 0 bases and J by 16 bases, 10 bases remained unmatched. For the CDR3, the DNA is TGTGCCAGCAGCGTAGTGGCGGGAGAGCCGCCTTTCTTC. It specifies CASSVVAGEPPFF.

The chain combines TRBV13 with TRBJ2-1, with a tentative D call TRBD2 (6 bases). CDR1 and CDR2 (germline): PRHDT, FYEKMQ (reference sequence). V lost 6 bases to trimming and J lost 7 bases, with 13 bases between them. The CDR3 contains 13 residues. DNA of the CDR3: TGTGCCAGCAGACAAATCCGGGGGAATGAGCAGTTCTTC. Protein sequence: CASRQIRGNEQFF. Together with reference TRBV13 and TRBJ2-1, the CDR3 gives the full variable domain: AAGVIQSPRHLIKEKRETATLKCYPIPRHDTVYWYQQGPGQDPQFLISFYEKMQSDKGSIPDRFSAQQFSDYHSELNMSSLELGDSALYFCASRQIRGNEQFFGPGTRLTVL.

This chain connects TRBV9 to TRBJ2-7; the D gene is possibly TRBD2 (7 bases). The V gene's germline CDR1 is SGDLS and CDR2 YYNGEE. The length of the CDR3 is 13 residues. Trimming left V 4 bases short and J 6 bases short, with 14 bases between. CDR3 amino acids: CASSRGGATEQYF. The CDR3 DNA reads as TGTGCCAGCAGCCGAGGGGGGGCCACCGAGCAGTACTTC.

The chain joins TRBV7-2 to TRBJ2-1; perhaps TRBD1 as D (8 bases). The CDR3 has 14 residues. The V end lost 5 bases, the J end lost 7 bases, and 15 bases lay between the germline ends. Germline V gives CDR1 SGHTA, CDR2 FQGNSA. The CDR3 bases are TGTGCCAGCAGCCCAGGACAGGGAGGGAATGAGCAGTTCTTC. Encoded protein: CASSPGQGGNEQFF.

This clone is categorized as medium-sized. This chain connects TRBV4-1 to TRBJ2-1, with a possible D match to TRBD2 (5 bases). The CDR3 is made up of 15 amino acids. Germline CDR1 reads MGHRA; CDR2 reads YSYEKL. Trimming removed 3 bases from V and 7 bases from J, with 16 bases in between. CDR3 residues: CASSQILAPGNEQFF. For the CDR3, the DNA is TGCGCCAGCAGCCAGATTCTAGCCCCTGGGAATGAGCAGTTCTTC.

The chain carries TRBV4-2 and TRBJ2-3; D tentatively fits TRBD1 or TRBD2 (5 bases each). Germline V lookup: CDR1 LGHNA, CDR2 YNFKEQ. Trimming took off 1 base at V and 3 bases at J, with 14 bases between the two ends. This CDR3 is 16 amino acids long. CDR3 amino acids: CASSQAFPGPTDTQYF. CDR3 DNA: TGTGCCAGCAGCCAAGCCTTTCCGGGGCCGACAGATACGCAGTATTTT.